This TCR beta chain was captured by sequencing in a study of shared clonotypes between healthy human individuals. Background on the study: There were three CD4 naive, three CD4 memory, two CD8 naive and one CD8 memory plates per donor. Study-level findings and limits: Compared with memory subsets, naive subsets generally had larger estimated richness. The study sampled only blood, and tissue repertoires likely differ. The study found lower generation probabilities in non-shared clonotypes than in those shared by all four donors.

TCRdb's copy holds only in-frame clones and misses some; the assay was immunoSEQ multiplex PCR. The sample has about 1.9 million clones; about 93% are singletons. CDR1 and CDR2 (germline): MNHEY, SMNVEV (reference sequence). J lost 6 bases, V lost 5 bases, and 7 bases had no gene match. The CDR3 covers 15 residues. Terminally differentiated effector memory CD45RA+ cells were left out of the naive CD8 fraction, which was CD45RO-negative and positively selected for CCR7. Regarding this clone: Its antigen is unidentified.

The chain uses TRBV27 and TRBJ2-1; TRBD2 aligns across 10 bases. The sample comprised naive CD8+ T cells from PBMCs. The sequence was collected from a man between 18 and 35 years old in good health. Some clones in this sample may be carry-over from other donors' samples. The CDR3, as DNA: TGTGCCAGCAGTCCCTACCCTAGCGGGAGCAATGAGCAGTTCTTC. Protein product: CASSPYPSGSNEQFF.